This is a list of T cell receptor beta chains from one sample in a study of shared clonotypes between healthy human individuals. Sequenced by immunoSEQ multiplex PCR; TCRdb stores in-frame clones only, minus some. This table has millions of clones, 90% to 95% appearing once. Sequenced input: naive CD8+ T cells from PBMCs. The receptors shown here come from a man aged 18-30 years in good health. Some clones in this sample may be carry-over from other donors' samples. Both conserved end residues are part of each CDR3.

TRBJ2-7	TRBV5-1	CASSLGQYEQYF
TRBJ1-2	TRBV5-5	CASRTGGRGYTF
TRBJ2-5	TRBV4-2	CASSQDWFLAGEEQETQYF
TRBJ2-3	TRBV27	CASSLGTSGSADTQYF
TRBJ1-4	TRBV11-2	CASSLISSGEKLFF
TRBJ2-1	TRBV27	CASSFGGLGYNEQFF
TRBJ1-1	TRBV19	CASSITSGTAMGAFF
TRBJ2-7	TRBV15	CATSRGGGDGVGYEQYF
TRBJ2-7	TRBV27	CASSFTSSYEQYF
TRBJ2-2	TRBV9	CASSADRPGELFF
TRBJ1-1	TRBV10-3	CAISESGFTEAFF
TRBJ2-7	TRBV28	CASSLLAGAYEQYF